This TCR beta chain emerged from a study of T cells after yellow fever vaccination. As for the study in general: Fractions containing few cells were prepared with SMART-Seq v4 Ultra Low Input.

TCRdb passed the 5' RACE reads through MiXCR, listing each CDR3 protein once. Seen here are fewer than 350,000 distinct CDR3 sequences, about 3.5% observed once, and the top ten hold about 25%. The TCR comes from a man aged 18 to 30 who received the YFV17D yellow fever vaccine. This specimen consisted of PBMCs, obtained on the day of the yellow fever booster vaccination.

CDR3 sequence: CASSVPGQTYNSPLHF. CDR3 sequence (DNA): TGTGCCAGCAGCGTTCCCGGACAGACGTATAATTCACCCCTCCACTTT. V is TRBV11-1 and J is TRBJ1-6; possible D gene TRBD1, 6 bases. This CDR3 is 16 amino acids long. Germline-derived CDR1 and CDR2 are SGHAT and FQDESV (reference sequence). Trimming stripped 5 bases from V and 4 bases from J, with 15 bases between.